This record covers a single TCR beta chain. Its target is unknown. The junction does not match germline at one end; this may be a read error. This CDR3 has 13 residues. Germline assignment: CDR1 SEHNR and CDR2 FQNEAQ (reference sequence). The PCR employed 60 Vbeta primers together with 13 Jbeta primers. Method: immunoSEQ multiplex PCR; TCRdb's copy keeps in-frame clones and lacks some. Here the sample spans around 150,000 clones, 65% to 80% being singletons. This sample was taken from a study of cytomegalovirus exposure and HLA in healthy donors. Study-level points and caveats: A prior analysis recorded that most TCR beta V segments were productive about 90% or about 30% of the time. Solely CMV serostatus was available to characterize immune exposure. Specificity of a few CMV-associated chains for CMV antigens was verified in vitro. It was assumed in the presence/absence analyses that sequencing depth was roughly uniform across donors.

The chain joins TRBV7-9 to TRBJ2-7; D is perhaps TRBD1 (6 bases). Sequencing used PBMCs. The source of this sequence is a man aged 40-49 years in good health and CMV-seronegative. The CDR3 protein is CSSSLGRGYEQYF. In nucleotides, the CDR3 is TGTTCCAGCAGCTTAGGCAGGGGCTACGAGCAGTACTTC. The whole variable domain, remainder taken from reference TRBV7-9 and TRBJ2-7, is DTGVSQNPRHKITKRGQNVTFRCDPISEHNRLYWYRQTLGQGPEFLTYFQNEAQLEKSRLLSDRFSAERPKGSFSTLEIQRTEQGDSAMYLCSSSLGRGYEQYFGPGTRLTVT.